Listed below are T cell receptor beta chains from one sample, sequenced in a study of cytotoxic CD8 clonotypes in ibrutinib-treated CLL. Some clones are missing from TCRdb's copy, which holds only in-frame ones; the method was immunoSEQ multiplex PCR. The table includes around 130,000 clones, around four fifths detected once. Here the sequenced sample was PBMCs, taken after 24 months of ibrutinib treatment. All receptors derive from a human donor with chronic lymphocytic leukemia. Each CDR3 is given with its conserved first and last residue. The D gene is left open where the match is weak. The size field is filled for only some rows; it gives once, few, many or a size class.

CDR3: CASSEGPRPTGELFF
DNA: TGTGCCAGCAGCGAGGGGCCGAGGCCCACCGGGGAGCTGTTTTTT
V: TRBV9
D: .
J: TRBJ2-2
size: many

CDR3: CASSSRVLGTDTQYF
DNA: TGTGCCAGCAGCTCCCGAGTCTTGGGCACAGATACGCAGTATTTT
V: TRBV7-2
D: .
J: TRBJ2-3
size: .

CDR3: CAWSPFGGWDPGELFF
DNA: TGTGCCTGGAGTCCTTTTGGGGGTTGGGACCCCGGGGAGCTGTTTTTT
V: TRBV30
D: .
J: TRBJ2-2
size: .

CDR3: CASRGPGAANEKLFF
DNA: TGTGCCAGCCGTGGCCCCGGGGCAGCTAATGAAAAACTGTTTTTT
V: TRBV6-1
D: .
J: TRBJ1-4
size: .

CDR3: CASSQDISGELFF
DNA: TGCGCCAGCAGCCAAGATATTAGCGGGGAGCTGTTTTTT
V: TRBV4-3
D: .
J: TRBJ2-2
size: .

CDR3: CSVGTGGGYTF
DNA: TGCAGCGTCGGGACAGGGGGGGGCTACACCTTC
V: TRBV29-1
D: TRBD1
J: TRBJ1-2
size: .

CDR3: CASSQGSPLDYIQYF
DNA: TGCGCCAGCAGCCAAGGGTCGCCCCTGGATTACATTCAGTACTTC
V: TRBV4-1
D: .
J: TRBJ2-4
size: few

CDR3: CASSSGQGVFTF
DNA: TGTGCCAGCAGTTCAGGACAGGGGGTCTTCACCTTC
V: TRBV6-6
D: TRBD1
J: TRBJ1-2
size: .

CDR3: CASSPLSETQYF
DNA: TGTGCCAGCTCACCACTTTCGGAGACCCAGTACTTC
V: TRBV18
D: .
J: TRBJ2-5
size: .

CDR3: CAISEGPGQYYGYTF
DNA: TGTGCCATCAGCGAGGGACCGGGACAGTACTATGGCTACACCTTC
V: TRBV10-3
D: TRBD1
J: TRBJ1-2
size: .

CDR3: CASSYQQGTNTEAFF
DNA: TGTGCCAGCAGTTACCAACAGGGGACGAACACTGAAGCTTTCTTT
V: TRBV6-6
D: TRBD1
J: TRBJ1-1
size: .

CDR3: CASFPSYGKGYEQYF
DNA: TGTGCCAGCTTCCCCTCATACGGGAAGGGCTACGAGCAGTACTTC
V: TRBV5-8
D: .
J: TRBJ2-7
size: .

CDR3: CASSLGIDRYYEQYF
DNA: TGTGCCAGCAGCTTGGGGATCGACAGATACTACGAGCAGTACTTC
V: TRBV5-4
D: .
J: TRBJ2-7
size: .

CDR3: CAITQGIENTIYF
DNA: TGTGCCATCACGCAGGGGATCGAAAACACCATATATTTT
V: TRBV10-3
D: .
J: TRBJ1-3
size: .

CDR3: CASSSLSSPLHF
DNA: TGTGCCAGCAGCTCTCTTAGTTCACCCCTCCACTTT
V: TRBV11-2
D: .
J: TRBJ1-6
size: .

CDR3: CASSPGPQDKNIQYF
DNA: TGTGCCAGCTCACCCGGCCCCCAGGACAAAAACATTCAGTACTTC
V: TRBV18
D: .
J: TRBJ2-4
size: .

CDR3: CASRRVTSGGAETQYF
DNA: TGTGCCAGCAGACGTGTGACTAGCGGGGGGGCAGAGACCCAGTACTTC
V: TRBV27
D: TRBD2
J: TRBJ2-5
size: .

CDR3: CASSYFPSGGNEQFF
DNA: TGTGCCAGCAGTTACTTCCCTAGCGGGGGTAATGAGCAGTTCTTC
V: TRBV6-5
D: TRBD2
J: TRBJ2-1
size: .

CDR3: CASSQVERAKNTGELFF
DNA: TGCGCCAGCAGCCAAGTGGAGCGGGCGAAAAACACCGGGGAGCTGTTTTTT
V: TRBV4-1
D: .
J: TRBJ2-2
size: .

CDR3: CASSPGGGIYEQYF
DNA: TGTGCCAGCAGCCCCGGGGGAGGGATCTACGAGCAGTACTTC
V: TRBV11-3
D: TRBD2
J: TRBJ2-7
size: .

CDR3: CASSIDREGYEQYF
DNA: TGCGCCAGCAGCATCGACAGGGAAGGATACGAGCAGTACTTC
V: TRBV5-1
D: TRBD1
J: TRBJ2-7
size: .

CDR3: CASSLGGAGTDTQYF
DNA: TGTGCCAGCAGCTTAGGGGGGGCCGGCACAGATACGCAGTATTTT
V: TRBV7-2
D: .
J: TRBJ2-3
size: .

CDR3: CASSFLTGGEKLFF
DNA: TGTGCCAGCAGCTTCTTAACAGGGGGAGAAAAACTGTTTTTT
V: TRBV11-1
D: TRBD1
J: TRBJ1-4
size: .

CDR3: CASSYSSNSPLHF
DNA: TGTGCCAGCAGTTACTCGAGTAATTCACCCCTCCACTTT
V: TRBV6-6
D: .
J: TRBJ1-6
size: .

CDR3: CASSTGQRGPEKLFF
DNA: TGTGCCAGCAGCACGGGACAGAGGGGCCCTGAAAAACTGTTTTTT
V: TRBV6-5
D: TRBD1
J: TRBJ1-4
size: many

CDR3: CASSGQGGTDTQYF
DNA: TGTGCCAGTAGTGGACAGGGTGGCACAGATACGCAGTATTTT
V: TRBV19
D: TRBD1
J: TRBJ2-3
size: .

CDR3: CAIRDSSEQFF
DNA: TGTGCCATCCGTGACTCGAGTGAGCAGTTCTTC
V: TRBV10-3
D: .
J: TRBJ2-1
size: .

CDR3: CASSSFRGSSPLHF
DNA: TGTGCCAGCAGTTCATTCAGGGGTAGTTCACCCCTCCACTTT
V: TRBV6-6
D: .
J: TRBJ1-6
size: .

CDR3: CASSPAGVTNEKLFF
DNA: TGTGCCAGCAGCCCTGCTGGGGTAACTAATGAAAAACTGTTTTTT
V: TRBV9
D: .
J: TRBJ1-4
size: .